Below, one T cell receptor beta chain is given with its context. Its antigen specificity is not known. The record has no base qualities; no much larger clone is one base away. CDR1 is given as MDHEN and CDR2 as SYDVKM, both from the germline V gene. The CDR3 contains 16 residues, cysteine and phenylalanine counted. The read is trimmed to its CDR3 DNA, 48 bases read in frame from base 1. Unmatched junction bases come to 11, with V trimmed by 6 bases and J by 3 bases. This entry comes from a study of shared clonotypes between healthy human individuals (dated by TCRdb to the early 2020s). Regarding the complete study: The cohort comprised a couple of women and three men aged 18 to 49 years. For each donor, CD4 naive and CD4 memory were each run on three plates, CD8 naive on two plates, and CD8 memory on one plate. Blood TCR repertoires of five healthy adults were deeply sequenced to estimate repertoire size and the extent of clonotype sharing between individuals. Different laboratories and diverse techniques were used to prepare libraries and sequence TCR repertoires, to increase sequencing depth and limit assay-specific biases. Each donor's leukapheresis produced roughly between roughly 0.9 and 8.9 billion PBMCs. Results and caveats for the whole study, not just this receptor: Sharing across a few donors was observed for about 5% of naive CD4, 3% to 3.5% of naive CD8, over 2% of memory CD4, and around 0.42% of memory CD8 clonotypes. Only blood was sampled, and tissue TCR repertoires likely differ from those in blood. Because the study included only a small number of donors, the genetic and exposure-history diversity represented was limited. Pairwise subsampling indicated that sequencing depth was expected to affect the degree of clonotype sharing among donors. Larger estimated clonotype richness was generally found for naive subsets than for memory subsets. Higher generation probabilities were observed for clonotypes shared by all four sorted-subset donors than for non-shared clonotypes. Even with the large sequencing depth, rarefaction of the sorted-subset datasets indicated that sequencing was incomplete.

TCR CDR3 regions were amplified from genomic DNA by multiplex PCR using the deep immunoSEQ assay. For each cell subset, the extracted genomic DNA was distributed evenly across all wells of several immunoSEQ 96-well plates, and each plate served as one replicate. For sorted subsets, around 200 ng genomic DNA, equal to about 30,000 T cell genomes, was loaded into each replicate PCR. Purified libraries were quantified with a Qubit 3.0 fluorometer, sized on a Bioanalyzer 2100, and re-quantified with the KAPA Library Quantification kit. Each immunoSEQ 96-well plate was sequenced on its own single-read 150-cycle Illumina NextSeq 550 flow cell. Under the source paper's analysis protocol: Because the immunoSEQ output included only junctional sequences and no quality scores, the filtering could not be the same as the filtering used for full-length reads. To assign V/J genes and CDR3, sequences were annotated using PyIR, a Python wrapper for IgBLAST v1.9, with IMGT germline references. Reads with weak V/J assignments (E-value above 1e-6), missing CDR3, stop codons, out-of-frame junctions, or ambiguous translated residues were removed. V3J clonotypes were defined by identical inferred V gene, J gene, and CDR3 amino acid sequence. To compute the percentage overlap between repertoires, the number of shared unique clonotypes was divided by the size of the smaller repertoire. Repertoire richness was assessed with RTK rarefaction, the Chao1 estimator, and Recon v2.1 estimates of unobserved clonotypes. Generation probabilities for all TCRbeta clonotypes obtained by the gDNA method from a few donors were computed using OLGA. Sourced from immuneACCESS, this table was stored by TCRdb with only in-frame sequences that have V and J called. A share of the clones is absent; for the studies checked, an unresolved V gene accounts for under half, and the remainder has no known explanation. The V and J calls and clone size are taken from that table; D and trimming were inferred from the DNA. Here the sample has 2 million to 3 million clones; over 85% occur a single time. Together, the top ten hold 0.36% of the sample.

Donors were healthy HIV-negative adults with no recently reported acute infections or vaccinations. Only Caucasian adults living in Nashville, Tennessee, USA were represented among the donors. CD4+ T cells were enriched by magnetic negative selection, after which naive cells were positively selected on CD45RA and the negative fraction was taken as the memory subset. Blood was obtained by leukapheresis, after which PBMCs were separated by Ficoll-Histopaque density gradient centrifugation and cryopreserved in liquid nitrogen vapor phase. Analytical flow cytometry was used to check the purity and quantity of each magnetically sorted T cell population. Genomic DNA was isolated from each sorted fraction and quantified by UV absorbance on a Nanodrop 2000c.

Sequenced: naive CD4+ T cells from PBMCs. The cell subset or site label on this specimen signifies: CD45RA+ positively selected. The chain is assembled from TRBV28 and TRBJ2-1; 7 bases in between match TRBD2. The receptor was derived from a man aged 18 to 30 in good health. Some clones in this sample may be carry-over from other donors' samples. The CDR3 region reads CASRPRGERGYNEQFF. In nucleotides, the sequence is TGTGCCAGCAGACCCCGGGGAGAGCGGGGCTACAATGAGCAGTTCTTC. With the portions outside the CDR3 filled from the reference TRBV28 and TRBJ2-1 genes, the complete variable region becomes DVKVTQSSRYLVKRTGEKVFLECVQDMDHENMFWYRQDPGLGLRLIYFSYDVKMKEKGDIPEGYSVSREKKERFSLILESASTNQTSMYLCASRPRGERGYNEQFFGPGTRLTVL.